The text below deals with one T cell receptor (beta chain). As yet, its antigen is unknown. These data belong to a study of T cells after yellow fever vaccination. The germline V gene has CDR1 MNHEY and CDR2 SMNVEV (reference sequence). This CDR3 region has 13 residues. Trimming took off 4 bases at V and 4 bases at J, with 9 bases between the two ends. The study, taken as a whole, reports: Clones that expanded after primary vaccination mostly reappeared after the booster (around 96% CD4, roughly 87% CD8). Repertoires sorted by FACS could include abundant clonotypes that are contaminants from the bulk population.

The TCR cDNA carried a universal primer site and UMIs from 5'RACE template switching. One entry per CDR3 protein, called by TCRdb with MiXCR from the 5' RACE reads. The sample includes approximately 300,000 distinct CDR3 sequences, 6.5% to 8.5% of them seen just once. V is TRBV27 and J is TRBJ2-3; D gene unclear. The clonotype comes from a man aged 18-30 years who received the YFV17D yellow fever vaccine. This specimen was PBMCs, taken about 41 days after the first yellow fever vaccination. The CDR3 here is CASSSGVSDTQYF. As DNA, the CDR3 is TGTGCCAGCAGTTCTGGGGTTTCAGATACGCAGTATTTT.